This T cell receptor (beta chain) was retrieved from a study of patients and donors after allogeneic stem cell transplantation. This clonotype showed up just a few times. V was clipped by 5 bases and J by 0 bases, with 17 bases between them. This CDR3 has 18 amino acids. Germline CDR1 is MNHEY and CDR2 is SMNVEV (reference sequence). In TCRdb, the RT-PCR reads were re-called with MiXCR into one record per CDR3 protein. Of about 160,000 distinct CDR3 sequences listed, roughly 30% are singletons. This receptor was taken from a human donor who was either an allogeneic HSCT recipient or a stem cell or donor lymphocyte infusion donor (not recorded which). It is not recorded whose cells these are; they may come from a transplant donor. Sequenced material: blood, either unsorted or a sorted T cell fraction (not recorded which). The V and J genes are TRBV27 and TRBJ1-6; D is possibly TRBD1 (5 bases). CDR3 in DNA: TGTGCCAGCAGTATCCGGCGACAGCCCCTCTCCTATAATTCACCCCTCCACTTT. It codes for CASSIRRQPLSYNSPLHF.